This TCR beta chain appears in the sequencing data of a study of cytomegalovirus exposure and HLA in healthy donors (dated by TCRdb to about 2017). With regard to the full study: An earlier analysis of around 600 of the donors reported 250 to 300 Gb of sequence data and 117 million unique TCR beta sequences from about 200 million T cells. Roughly 300 gigabases of sequencing data and 91 million or so unique TCR sequences made up an early release that covered about 640 HLA-typed donors. Of the roughly 400 genotyped donors, more than 75% were placed in the genetic ancestry cluster associated with self-reported Caucasian donors. The aim of the study was to test whether cataloging public T cell receptors could identify signatures of past pathogen exposure. The T cell repertoires of 670 or so subjects were profiled by immunosequencing and related to cytomegalovirus serostatus. Besides the first cohort of more than 650 subjects, a separate validation cohort made up of over a hundred different subjects was used. High-throughput TCR immunosequencing, statistical association of individual TCRs with disease status, and machine learning were combined to predict cytomegalovirus infection status. To study patterns of TCR occurrence, a later analysis re-analyzed previously published TCR beta repertoires from just over 650 donors and added high-resolution HLA genotyping. In the later analysis, no new phenotypic data were used to find candidate immune exposures; instead, reliance was placed on TCR beta sequences and their occurrence across donors. In an earlier analysis of roughly 600 of the donors, high-throughput TCR beta sequencing was used to judge whether each TCR beta V gene segment behaved as functional or pseudogenic. Donor age, sex, ethnicity and CMV serostatus were collected together with the repertoire data. A later genetic analysis took genome-wide SNP genotypes for about three fifths of the 666 donors and used that subset as a discovery cohort. Every discovery cohort repertoire had been produced on one sequencing platform. HLA typing covered class I and class II loci at four-digit resolution. Typing coverage varied by locus: roughly 629-640 donors for A, B, C, DRB1 and DQB1; approximately 500 for DQA1; around 610 for DPA1; approximately 490 for DPB1. Because of strong linkage in the cohort, four to six DR-DQ haplotypes were treated as single units for association and clustering. Among around 400 genotyped donors of the cohort, an average of approximately 220,000 unique TCR beta nucleotide sequences was sequenced per donor, of which about 18% were non-productive.

The V end loses 0 bases and the J end loses 8 bases, and a stretch of 13 bases separates them. In the germline V gene, CDR1 corresponds to SGHVS and CDR2 to FQNEAQ. Measured from the cysteine to the phenylalanine, the CDR3 is 14 residues long. Only the CDR3 DNA stays, 42 bases, in frame from base 1. Note on this clone: Its antigen is still unknown. No base qualities exist here, and no much larger clone lies one base off it.

The cohort comprised under 700 healthy bone marrow donors. At the time of sampling, every cohort member was nominally healthy, though immune exposures that went unrecorded were likely present. The donor tested CMV seronegative and was one of the 352 seronegative cohort members. Each donor provided a peripheral blood sample, and peripheral blood mononuclear cells were used for TCR beta sequencing. The Qiagen DNeasy Blood Extraction Kit was used to extract genomic DNA from the blood cell samples. The method behind the library was the immunoSEQ multiplex PCR assay. A mixture of 60 forward primers for TCR Vbeta segments and 13 reverse primers for TCR Jbeta segments was used in the multiplex PCR. A multiplex PCR assay on genomic DNA amplified the CDR3 region of rearranged TCR beta genes. Amplified TCR beta libraries were sequenced as 87-base-pair reads on the Illumina HiSeq System. In the authors' own workflow: A later analysis counted approximately 84 million unique TCR beta chains across the 550 to 700 repertoires, and roughly 10 million of these chains were shared by at least two donors. A nearest-neighbor algorithm error-corrected the raw reads and collapsed the reads into unique sequences, merging closely related sequences to remove PCR and sequencing errors. To assign V, D and J gene segments, CDR3 sequences were aligned to IMGT reference sequences. For a sequence to be retained, a match of at least six nucleotides to both a V gene segment and a J gene segment was required. Rearrangements were called productive when the CDR3 lacked stop codons and stayed in frame with V and J; all others were non-productive. CDR3 was defined by IMGT convention, running from the second conserved V-encoded cysteine to the conserved J-encoded phenylalanine. The earlier analysis of about 610 of the donors excluded sequences that lacked an unambiguous match to a single V gene segment. In an earlier analysis of a few hundred of the donors, a V segment was called functional when productive rearrangements were above 56.7%, and segregating when the standard deviation between donors exceeded 5%. A statistical classification framework was developed to diagnose cytomegalovirus status using the catalog of TCR beta chain sequences. In a later analysis, V and J genes were assigned by comparing TCR nucleotide sequences against IMGT/GENE-DB human TR gene sequences. A later analysis assigned CDR3 sequences and most-parsimonious VDJ recombination scenarios with the TCRdist pipeline. In a later analysis, each TCR beta chain was defined by its CDR3 amino acid sequence together with its V-gene family, and reads lacking a unique V-gene family were excluded. A later analysis removed nearly 600 highly shared, low-generation-probability nucleotide sequences to deal with suspected cross-contamination and a sequencing artifact. In a later analysis, a clonal expansion index was calculated for each public chain from normalized within-repertoire ranks of inferred template counts. A later analysis computed generation probabilities with a VDJ recombination model fitted to out-of-frame rearrangements, and checked the results against IGoR. Hypergeometric tests were used in a later analysis to score TCR-TCR, TCR-HLA and TCR-CMV co-occurrence, with a repertoire-size bias correction applied to the TCR pairs. To estimate false discovery rates, a later analysis permuted the HLA or CMV assignments 20 times. In a later analysis, co-occurring TCRs were grouped using DBSCAN, and TCRdist sequence similarity was added for clustering within HLA-allele-positive subsets. Repertoires with fewer than 30,000 or more than 120,000 public chains, plus five repertoires with anomalous nucleotide sharing, were excluded from co-occurrence clustering. TCRdb provides this immuneACCESS table in a form limited to in-frame rearrangements. Some clones are lacking; in checked studies, under half of them reflect an unresolved V gene, and why the rest are absent is not known. That table supplies the V and J calls and clone size; D and trimming were determined from the DNA. Within this sample are under 150,000 clones, with roughly 79% of them counted one time only. Around 0.67% of the sample is held by the ten biggest clonotypes.

Broad study findings and their caveats: In a later analysis, the rate of TCR association differed among HLA loci, with DRB1 alleles having the most associated TCRs and HLA-C alleles having the fewest. A later analysis associated around 16,000 TCR beta sequences with specific HLA alleles at a false discovery rate of 0.05. A later analysis found that HLA-associated TCR beta chains were more clonally expanded and had lower generation probabilities than equally common non-associated chains. In both the original and validation cohorts, the classifier was reported to diagnose cytomegalovirus status with high specificity and sensitivity. The only immune exposure information available for the cohort was CMV serostatus. In an earlier analysis of fewer than 750 of the donors, most TCR beta V segments were observed in productive rearrangements about 90% or about 30% of the time, broadly matching IMGT annotations. Because counts were too low, more than 15 rarely observed V segments, including chromosome 9 orphons, were excluded from the earlier analysis of a few hundred of the donors. In a later analysis, several top co-occurrence clusters were reported to appear linked to parvovirus B19, influenza, CMV and Epstein-Barr virus. Some IMGT-functional V segments, including TRBV6-2 and TRBV6-3, could not be distinguished by the 87-base-pair reads and were therefore excluded. According to the authors, the approach could potentially be generalized to other disease states and immunological phenotypes. While some public TCRs were present in many individuals, most TCR sequences turned up only very rarely across donors. The study gave a list of under 200 TCR beta chains associated with cytomegalovirus. A later analysis found that most CMV-associated TCR beta chains appeared HLA-restricted, with HLA associations seemingly driven largely by CMV exposure. A further reported finding was that TCR beta sequences accurately predicted the HLA-A and HLA-B alleles for most subjects in the first cohort. In a later genetic analysis, fewer N-insertions in productive TCRs were reported among donors in an Asian-associated ancestry cluster than the 666-donor mean. Presence/absence analyses assumed roughly uniform sequencing depth across donors, an assumption that may not hold. A few of the identified cytomegalovirus-associated TCR beta chains were confirmed in vitro to be specific for cytomegalovirus antigens. HLA typing was unavailable for some donors at each locus, so association tests used only the typed subset. This cohort had only TCR beta chains sequenced, and the lack of alpha or paired-chain data limited which features could be detected. A group of highly shared sequence variants was considered likely to be a technical artifact of the sequencing pipeline. Linkage disequilibrium might explain the correlated functional status among segregating V segments, but an unknown experimental factor could not be excluded. Assigning TCR associations to individual alleles was difficult when HLA alleles, especially DR and DQ, strongly co-occurred. In a later genetic analysis, a missense DCLRE1C variant was associated with V-gene and J-gene trimming of TCR beta chains, and the association was replicated in an independent cohort.

The specimen sequenced was PBMCs. Rearrangement joined TRBV7-8 to TRBJ1-1; no D gene can be assigned with confidence. The clonotype was recovered from a young man in good health and CMV-seronegative. The CDR3 amino acid sequence is: CASSLAYNTREAFF. The nucleotide sequence reads TGTGCCAGCAGCTTAGCGTACAATACAAGAGAAGCTTTCTTT.